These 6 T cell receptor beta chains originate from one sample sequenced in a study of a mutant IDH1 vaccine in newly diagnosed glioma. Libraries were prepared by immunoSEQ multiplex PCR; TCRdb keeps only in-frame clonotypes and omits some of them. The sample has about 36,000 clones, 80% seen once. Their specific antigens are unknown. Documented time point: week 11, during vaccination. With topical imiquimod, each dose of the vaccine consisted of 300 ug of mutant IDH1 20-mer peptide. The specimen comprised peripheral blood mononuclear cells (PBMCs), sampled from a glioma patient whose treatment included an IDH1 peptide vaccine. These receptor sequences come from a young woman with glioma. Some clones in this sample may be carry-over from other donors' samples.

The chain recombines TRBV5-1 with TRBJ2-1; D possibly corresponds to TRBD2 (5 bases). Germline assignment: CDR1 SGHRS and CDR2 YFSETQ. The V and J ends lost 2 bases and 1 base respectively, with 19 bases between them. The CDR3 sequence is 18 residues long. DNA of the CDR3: TGCGCCAGCAGCTTTGGCGACTACCAAAAATCTTCCTACAATGAGCAGTTCTTC. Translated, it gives CASSFGDYQKSSYNEQFF.

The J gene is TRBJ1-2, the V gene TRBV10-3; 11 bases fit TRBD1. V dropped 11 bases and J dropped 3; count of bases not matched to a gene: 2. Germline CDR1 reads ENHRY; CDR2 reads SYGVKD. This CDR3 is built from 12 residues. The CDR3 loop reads CAGQGAYYGYTF. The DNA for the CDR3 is TGTGCCGGACAGGGGGCGTACTATGGCTACACCTTC.

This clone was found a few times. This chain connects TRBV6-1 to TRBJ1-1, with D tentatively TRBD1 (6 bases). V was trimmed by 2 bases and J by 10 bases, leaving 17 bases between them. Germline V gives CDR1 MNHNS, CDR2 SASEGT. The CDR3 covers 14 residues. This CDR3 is CASSELIGQGRAFF. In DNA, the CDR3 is TGTGCCAGCAGTGAATTAATCGGGCAGGGGCGAGCTTTCTTT.

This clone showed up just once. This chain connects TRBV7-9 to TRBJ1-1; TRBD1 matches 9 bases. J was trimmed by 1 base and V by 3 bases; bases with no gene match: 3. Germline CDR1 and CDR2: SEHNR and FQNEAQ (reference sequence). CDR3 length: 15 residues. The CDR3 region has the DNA TGTGCCAGCAGCTTTGGGGGACAGGGGAACACTGAAGCTTTCTTT. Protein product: CASSFGGQGNTEAFF.

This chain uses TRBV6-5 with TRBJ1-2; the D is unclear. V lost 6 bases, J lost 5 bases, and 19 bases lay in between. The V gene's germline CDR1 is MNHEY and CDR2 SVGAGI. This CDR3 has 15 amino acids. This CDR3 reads CASRREEGYSYGYTF. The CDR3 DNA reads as TGTGCCAGCAGAAGGGAGGAGGGATACTCATATGGCTACACCTTC.

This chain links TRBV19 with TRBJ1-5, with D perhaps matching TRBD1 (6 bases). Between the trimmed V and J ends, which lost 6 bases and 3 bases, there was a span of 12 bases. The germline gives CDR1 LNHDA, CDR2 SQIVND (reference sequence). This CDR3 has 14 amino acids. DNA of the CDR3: TGTGCCAGTAGGCTACAGGGATACAATCAGCCCCAGCATTTT. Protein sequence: CASRLQGYNQPQHF.